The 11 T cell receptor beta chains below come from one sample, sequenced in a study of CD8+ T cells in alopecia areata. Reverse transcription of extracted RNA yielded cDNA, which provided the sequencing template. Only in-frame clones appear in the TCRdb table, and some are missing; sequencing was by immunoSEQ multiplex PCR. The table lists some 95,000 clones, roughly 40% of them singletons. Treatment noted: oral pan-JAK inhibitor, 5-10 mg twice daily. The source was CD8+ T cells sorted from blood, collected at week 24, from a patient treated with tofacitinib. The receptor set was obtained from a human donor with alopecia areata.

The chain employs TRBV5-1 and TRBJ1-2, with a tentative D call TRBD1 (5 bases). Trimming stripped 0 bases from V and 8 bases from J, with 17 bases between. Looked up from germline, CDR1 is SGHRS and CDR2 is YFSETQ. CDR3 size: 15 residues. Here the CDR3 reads CASSLASPRVDGYTF. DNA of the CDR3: TGCGCCAGCAGCTTGGCGTCGCCCAGGGTGGACGGCTACACCTTC. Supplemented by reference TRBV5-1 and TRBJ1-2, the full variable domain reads KAGVTQTPRYLIKTRGQQVTLSCSPISGHRSVSWYQQTPGQGLQFLFEYFSETQRNKGNFPGRFSGRQFSNSRSEMNVSTLELGDSALYLCASSLASPRVDGYTFGSGTRLTVV.

The CDR3 DNA follows: TGCGCCAGCAGCCCTCCCAAGTCGGTCGACAATGAGCAGTTCTTC. Translated: CASSPPKSVDNEQFF. V is TRBV4-1 and J is TRBJ2-1, with D uncertain. The CDR3 has 15 amino acids. Germline CDR1 is MGHRA and CDR2 is YSYEKL. Trimming pared 4 bases from V and 5 bases from J, leaving 15 bases between.

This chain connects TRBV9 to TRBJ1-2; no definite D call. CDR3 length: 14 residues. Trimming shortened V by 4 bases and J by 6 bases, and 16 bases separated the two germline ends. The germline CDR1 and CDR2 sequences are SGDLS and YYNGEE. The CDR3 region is CASSQTHRLDGYTF. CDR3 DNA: TGTGCCAGCAGCCAAACTCACAGATTAGATGGCTACACCTTC.

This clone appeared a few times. For the CDR3, the DNA is TGCGCCAGCAGTACCATGGGCAGGGGAGGTGAGACCCAGTACTTC. It specifies CASSTMGRGGETQYF. This sequence joins TRBV4-1 and TRBJ2-5; possibly TRBD1 or TRBD2 for D (6 bases each). The V gene's germline CDR1 is MGHRA and CDR2 YSYEKL. Trimming left V 6 bases short and J 5 bases short, with 19 bases between. This CDR3 has 15 residues.

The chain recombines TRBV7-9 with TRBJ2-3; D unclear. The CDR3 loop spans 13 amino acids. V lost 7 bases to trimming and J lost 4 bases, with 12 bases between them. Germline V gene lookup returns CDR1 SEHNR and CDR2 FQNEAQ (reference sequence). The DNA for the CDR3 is TGTGCCAGCAACCAATTTACCCCAGATACGCAGTATTTT. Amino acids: CASNQFTPDTQYF.

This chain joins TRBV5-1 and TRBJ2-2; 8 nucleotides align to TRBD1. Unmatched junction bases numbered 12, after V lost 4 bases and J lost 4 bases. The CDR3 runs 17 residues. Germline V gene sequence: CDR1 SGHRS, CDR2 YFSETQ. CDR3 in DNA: TGCGCCAGCAGCCAAAATCCCGGACAGGGTCTCACCGGGGAGCTGTTTTTT. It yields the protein CASSQNPGQGLTGELFF.

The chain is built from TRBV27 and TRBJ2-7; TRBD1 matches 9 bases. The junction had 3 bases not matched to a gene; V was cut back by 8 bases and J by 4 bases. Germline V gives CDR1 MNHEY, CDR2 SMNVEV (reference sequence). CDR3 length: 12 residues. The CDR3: CASSGQGYEQYF. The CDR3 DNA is TGTGCCAGCTCGGGACAGGGATACGAGCAGTACTTC.

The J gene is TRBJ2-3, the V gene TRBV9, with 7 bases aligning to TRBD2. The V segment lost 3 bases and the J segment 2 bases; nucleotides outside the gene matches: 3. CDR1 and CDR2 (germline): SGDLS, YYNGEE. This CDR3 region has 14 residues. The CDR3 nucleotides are TGTGCCAGCAGCGGCGGGACTAACACAGATACGCAGTATTTT. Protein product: CASSGGTNTDTQYF. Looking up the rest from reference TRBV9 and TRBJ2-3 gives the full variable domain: DSGVTQTPKHLITATGQRVTLRCSPRSGDLSVYWYQQSLDQGLQFLIQYYNGEERAKGNILERFSAQQFPDLHSELNLSSLELGDSALYFCASSGGTNTDTQYFGPGTRLTVL.

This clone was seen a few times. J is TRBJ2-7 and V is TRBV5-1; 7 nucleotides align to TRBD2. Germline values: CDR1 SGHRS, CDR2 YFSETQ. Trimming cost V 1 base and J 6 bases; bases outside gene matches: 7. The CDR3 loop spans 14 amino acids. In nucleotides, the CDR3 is TGCGCCAGCAGCTTGACGCGCGGGAGTGGCGAGCAGTACTTC. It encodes CASSLTRGSGEQYF.

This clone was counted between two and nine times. The CDR3 loop is CASSAGQGSYEQYF. The CDR3 nucleotides read TGTGCCAGCAGCGCGGGACAGGGTTCCTACGAGCAGTACTTC. The genes are TRBV5-4 and TRBJ2-7; 9 nucleotides match TRBD1. The germline V gene has CDR1 SGHNT and CDR2 YYREEE (reference sequence). The CDR3 is 14 amino acids. V was clipped by 4 bases and J by 1 base; unmatched bases: 3.

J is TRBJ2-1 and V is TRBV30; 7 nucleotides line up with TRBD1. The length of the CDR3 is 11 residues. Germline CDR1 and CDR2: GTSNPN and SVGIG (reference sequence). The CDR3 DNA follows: TGTCCTCCAAGGGGGCAGGATGAGCAGTTCTTC. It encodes CPPRGQDEQFF.